This TCR beta chain was profiled in a study of T cell responses to AZD1222 COVID-19 vaccine. The CDR3 has 16 residues. Germline loops: CDR1 SGDLS, CDR2 YYNGEE. Trimming removed 0 bases at V and 1 base at J, with 13 bases between. Study results and limitations: Donors, mostly white British, included more females; clonal diversity was possibly underestimated. It was only after the peak T cell response that any repertoires were sampled. Seropositive at baseline were only a handful of AZD1222 recipients. The reported proportion of spike-specific TCRs targeting unmutated variant regions was nearly half.

The repertoire was sequenced with immunoSEQ multiplex PCR; TCRdb's copy has only in-frame clones and lacks some. The table shows some 150,000 clones, with approximately 85% occurring only once. Within the sample, this clone is medium-sized. Its cognate antigen is unknown. V is TRBV9 and J is TRBJ1-2; D is unresolved. The sequence was collected from an adult who received the MenACWY meningococcal vaccine as a control. This material consisted of peripheral blood, taken 28 days after the second dose of the MenACWY control vaccine. CDR3 protein: CASSVGAGPLNYGYTF. In DNA, the CDR3 is TGTGCCAGCAGCGTAGGGGCAGGACCCCTTAACTATGGCTACACCTTC.